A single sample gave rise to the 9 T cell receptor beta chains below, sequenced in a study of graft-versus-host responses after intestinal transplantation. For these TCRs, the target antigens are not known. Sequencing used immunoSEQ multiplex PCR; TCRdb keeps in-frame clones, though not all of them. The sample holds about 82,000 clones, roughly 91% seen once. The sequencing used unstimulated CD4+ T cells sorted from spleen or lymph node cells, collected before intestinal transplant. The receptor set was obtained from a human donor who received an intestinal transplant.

The CDR3 bases are TGTGCCAGCAGCTTAGCGGGACAGGGTGAAAAACTGTTTTTT. Amino acids: CASSLAGQGEKLFF. The chain links TRBV7-9 to TRBJ1-4; 9 bases fit TRBD1. Looked up from germline, CDR1 is SEHNR and CDR2 is FQNEAQ (reference sequence). This CDR3 is built from 14 residues. The trim removed 0 bases at V and 7 bases at J, leaving 0 bases unmatched.

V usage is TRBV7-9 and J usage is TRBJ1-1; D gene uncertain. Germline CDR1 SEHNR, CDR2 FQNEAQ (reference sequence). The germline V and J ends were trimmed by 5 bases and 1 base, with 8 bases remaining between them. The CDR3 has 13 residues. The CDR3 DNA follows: TGTGCCAGCAGCCGGGCGGGGAACACTGAAGCTTTCTTT. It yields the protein CASSRAGNTEAFF.

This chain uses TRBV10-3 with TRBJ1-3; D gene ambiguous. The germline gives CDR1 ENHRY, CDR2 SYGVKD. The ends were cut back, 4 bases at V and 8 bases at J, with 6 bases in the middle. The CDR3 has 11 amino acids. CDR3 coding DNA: TGTGCCATCAGTGTGAGTGACACCATATATTTT. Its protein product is CAISVSDTIYF.

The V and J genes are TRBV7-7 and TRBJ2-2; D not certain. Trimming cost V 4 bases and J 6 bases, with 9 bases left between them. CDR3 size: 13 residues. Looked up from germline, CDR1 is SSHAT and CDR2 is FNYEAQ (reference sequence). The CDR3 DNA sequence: TGTGCCAGCAGCTCCGTAGTTTCCGGGGAGCTGTTTTTT. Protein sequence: CASSSVVSGELFF.

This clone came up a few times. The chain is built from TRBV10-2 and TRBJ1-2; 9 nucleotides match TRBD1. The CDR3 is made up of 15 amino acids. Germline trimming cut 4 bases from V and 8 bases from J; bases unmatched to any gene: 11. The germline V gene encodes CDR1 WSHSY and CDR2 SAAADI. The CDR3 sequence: CASSAPGQGHPGYTF. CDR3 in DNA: TGCGCCAGCAGTGCACCGGGACAGGGACATCCCGGCTACACCTTC.

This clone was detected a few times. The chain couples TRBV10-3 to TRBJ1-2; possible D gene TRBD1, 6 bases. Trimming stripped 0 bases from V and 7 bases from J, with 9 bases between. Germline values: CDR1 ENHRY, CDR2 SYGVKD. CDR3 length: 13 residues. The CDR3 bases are TGTGCCATCAGTGAGTCGGGGGGGCTTGGCTACACCTTC. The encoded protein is CAISESGGLGYTF.

CDR3 in DNA: TGTGCCAGCAGCACGGAGCGGGGGGGCCGCCGGGGCACAGATACGCAGTATTTT. Protein sequence: CASSTERGGRRGTDTQYF. The V and J genes are TRBV7-2 and TRBJ2-3, with 10 bases aligning to TRBD2. The CDR3 runs 18 residues. Germline lookup yields CDR1 SGHTA and CDR2 FQGNSA. Germline trimming cut 5 bases from V and 1 base from J; bases unmatched to any gene: 12.

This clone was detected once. CDR3 nucleotide sequence: TGTGCCAGCAGAGGGGGGAACACTGAAGCTTTCTTT. The encoded protein is CASRGGNTEAFF. The gene calls are TRBV6-5 and TRBJ1-1; perhaps TRBD1 as D (6 bases). The CDR3 has 12 residues. The germline V and J ends were trimmed by 6 bases and 1 base, with 6 bases remaining between them. Germline-derived CDR1 and CDR2 are MNHEY and SVGAGI.

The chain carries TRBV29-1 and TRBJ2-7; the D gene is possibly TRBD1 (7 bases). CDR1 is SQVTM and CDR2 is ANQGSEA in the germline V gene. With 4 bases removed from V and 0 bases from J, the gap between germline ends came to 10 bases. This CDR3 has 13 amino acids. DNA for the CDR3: TGCAGCGTTGGACAGGGAGGCTCCTACGAGCAGTACTTC. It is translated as CSVGQGGSYEQYF.